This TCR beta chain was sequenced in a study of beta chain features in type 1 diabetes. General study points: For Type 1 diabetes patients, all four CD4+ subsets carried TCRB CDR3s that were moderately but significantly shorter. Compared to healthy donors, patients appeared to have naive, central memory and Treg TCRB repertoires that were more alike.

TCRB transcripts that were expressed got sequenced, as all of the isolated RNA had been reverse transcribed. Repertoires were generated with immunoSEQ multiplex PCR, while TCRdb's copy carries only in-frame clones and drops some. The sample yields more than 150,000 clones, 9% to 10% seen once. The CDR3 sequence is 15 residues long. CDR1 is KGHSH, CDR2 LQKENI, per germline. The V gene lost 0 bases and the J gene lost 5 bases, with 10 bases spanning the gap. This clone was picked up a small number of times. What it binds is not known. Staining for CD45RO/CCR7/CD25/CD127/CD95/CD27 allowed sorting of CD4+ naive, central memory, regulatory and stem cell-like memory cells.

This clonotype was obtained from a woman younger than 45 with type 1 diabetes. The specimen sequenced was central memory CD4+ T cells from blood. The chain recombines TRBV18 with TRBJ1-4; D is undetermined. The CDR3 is CASSPPMSGNEKLFF. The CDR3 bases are TGTGCCAGCTCACCACCGATGTCCGGGAATGAAAAACTGTTTTTT.